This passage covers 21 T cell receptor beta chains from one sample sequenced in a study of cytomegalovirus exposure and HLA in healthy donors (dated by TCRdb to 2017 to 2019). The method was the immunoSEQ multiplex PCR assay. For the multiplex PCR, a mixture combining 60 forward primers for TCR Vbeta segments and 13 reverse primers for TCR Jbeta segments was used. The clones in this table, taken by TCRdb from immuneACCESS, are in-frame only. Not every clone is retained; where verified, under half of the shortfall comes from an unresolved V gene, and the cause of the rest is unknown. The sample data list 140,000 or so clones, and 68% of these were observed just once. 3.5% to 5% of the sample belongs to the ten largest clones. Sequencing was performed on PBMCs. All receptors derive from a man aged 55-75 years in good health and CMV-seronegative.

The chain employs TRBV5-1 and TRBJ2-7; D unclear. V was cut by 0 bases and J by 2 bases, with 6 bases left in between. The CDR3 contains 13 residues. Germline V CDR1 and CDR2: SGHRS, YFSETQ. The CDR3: CASSLGFTYEQYF. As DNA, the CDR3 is TGCGCCAGCAGCTTGGGTTTCACCTACGAGCAGTACTTC.

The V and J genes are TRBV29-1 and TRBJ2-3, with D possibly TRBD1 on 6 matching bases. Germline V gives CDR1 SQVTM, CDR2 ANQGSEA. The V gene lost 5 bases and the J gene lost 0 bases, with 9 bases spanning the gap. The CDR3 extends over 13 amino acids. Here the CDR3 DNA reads TGCAGCGTTCGGACAGATAGCACAGATACGCAGTATTTT. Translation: CSVRTDSTDTQYF.

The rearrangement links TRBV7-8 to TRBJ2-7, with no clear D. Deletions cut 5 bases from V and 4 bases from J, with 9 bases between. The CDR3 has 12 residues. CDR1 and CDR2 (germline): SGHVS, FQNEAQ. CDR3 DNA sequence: TGTGCCAGCAGCGGCAGTTCTTACGAGCAGTACTTC. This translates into CASSGSSYEQYF.

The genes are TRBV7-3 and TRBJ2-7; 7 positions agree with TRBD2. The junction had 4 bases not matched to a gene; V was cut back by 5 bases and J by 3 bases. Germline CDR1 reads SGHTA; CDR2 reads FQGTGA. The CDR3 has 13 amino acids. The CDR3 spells CASSPTSFYEQYF. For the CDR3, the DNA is TGTGCCAGCAGCCCGACTAGCTTCTACGAGCAGTACTTC. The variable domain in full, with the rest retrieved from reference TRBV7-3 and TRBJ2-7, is GAGVSQTPSNKVTEKGKYVELRCDPISGHTALYWYRQSLGQGPEFLIYFQGTGAADDSGLPNDRFFAVRPEGSVSTLKIQRTERGDSAVYLCASSPTSFYEQYFGPGTRLTVT.

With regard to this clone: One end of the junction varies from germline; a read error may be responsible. The CDR3 DNA follows: TGTTCCAGCAGCTCCGGACTAGCGGTTCCCTACGAGCAGTACTTC. This codes for CSSSSGLAVPYEQYF. This sequence joins TRBV7-9 and TRBJ2-7, with 10 nucleotides matching TRBD2. This CDR3 has 15 residues. From germline, CDR1 is SEHNR and CDR2 FQNEAQ (reference sequence).

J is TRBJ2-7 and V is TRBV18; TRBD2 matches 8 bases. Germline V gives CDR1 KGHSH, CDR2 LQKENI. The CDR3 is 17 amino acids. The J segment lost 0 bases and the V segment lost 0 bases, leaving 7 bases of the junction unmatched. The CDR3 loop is CASSPPGWGLVSYEQYF. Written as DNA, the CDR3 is TGTGCCAGCTCACCACCGGGGTGGGGACTAGTCTCCTACGAGCAGTACTTC.

CDR3 protein: CASSINVRDTQYF. The DNA of the CDR3 is TGTGCCAGTAGTATTAACGTCCGGGATACGCAGTATTTT. The V and J genes are TRBV19 and TRBJ2-3; D gene unclear. Germline-derived CDR1 and CDR2 are LNHDA and SQIVND (reference sequence). With 3 bases removed from V and 6 bases from J, the gap between germline ends came to 10 bases. The CDR3 spans 13 residues.

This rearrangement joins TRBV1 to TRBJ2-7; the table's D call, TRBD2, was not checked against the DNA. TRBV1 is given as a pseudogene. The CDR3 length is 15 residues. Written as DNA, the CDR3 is TGCACCAGCAGCCACCCGACTAGCGGGACCTACGAGCAGTACTTC. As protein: CTSSHPTSGTYEQYF.

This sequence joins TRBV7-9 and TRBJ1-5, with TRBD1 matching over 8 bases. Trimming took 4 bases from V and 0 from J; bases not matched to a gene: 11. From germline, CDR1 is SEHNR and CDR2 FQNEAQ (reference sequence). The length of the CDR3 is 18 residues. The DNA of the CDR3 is TGTGCCAGCAGCTACGGGTTCGGACAGGGCGGTAGCAATCAGCCCCAGCATTTT. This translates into CASSYGFGQGGSNQPQHF.

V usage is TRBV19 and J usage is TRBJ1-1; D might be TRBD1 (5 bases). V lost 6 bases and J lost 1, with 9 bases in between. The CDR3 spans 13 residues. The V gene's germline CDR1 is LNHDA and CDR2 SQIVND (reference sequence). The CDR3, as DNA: TGTGCCAGTAGGCTACAGGAGAACACTGAAGCTTTCTTT. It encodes CASRLQENTEAFF.

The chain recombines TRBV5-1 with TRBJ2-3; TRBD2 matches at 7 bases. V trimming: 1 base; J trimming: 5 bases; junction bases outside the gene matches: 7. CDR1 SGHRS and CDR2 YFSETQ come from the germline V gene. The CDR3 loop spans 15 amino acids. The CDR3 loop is CASSLRGREGDTQYF. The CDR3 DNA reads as TGCGCCAGCAGCTTGCGAGGGAGGGAAGGAGATACGCAGTATTTT.

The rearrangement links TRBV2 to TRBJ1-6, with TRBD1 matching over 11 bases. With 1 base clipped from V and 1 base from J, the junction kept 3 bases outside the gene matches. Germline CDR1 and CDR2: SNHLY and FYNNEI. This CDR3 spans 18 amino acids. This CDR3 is CASSEGGTGGSYNSPLHF. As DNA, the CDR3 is TGTGCCAGCAGTGAAGGTGGGACAGGGGGTTCCTATAATTCACCCCTCCACTTT. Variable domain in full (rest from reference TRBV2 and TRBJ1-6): EPEVTQTPSHQVTQMGQEVILRCVPISNHLYFYWYRQILGQKVEFLVSFYNNEISEKSEIFDDQFSVERPDGSNFTLKIRSTKLEDSAMYFCASSEGGTGGSYNSPLHFGNGTRLTVT.

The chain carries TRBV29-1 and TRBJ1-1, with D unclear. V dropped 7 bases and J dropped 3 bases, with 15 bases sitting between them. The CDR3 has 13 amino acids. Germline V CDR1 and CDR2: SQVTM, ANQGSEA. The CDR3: CSARSDLDTEAFF. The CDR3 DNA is TGCAGCGCCCGATCGGACTTGGACACTGAAGCTTTCTTT.

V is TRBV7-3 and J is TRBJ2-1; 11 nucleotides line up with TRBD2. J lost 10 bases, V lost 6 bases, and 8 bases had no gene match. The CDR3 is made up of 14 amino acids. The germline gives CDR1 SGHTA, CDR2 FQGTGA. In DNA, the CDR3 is TGTGCCAGCAGGGTAGCGGGAGGGGGGGAGGAGCAGTTCTTC. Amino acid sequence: CASRVAGGGEEQFF.

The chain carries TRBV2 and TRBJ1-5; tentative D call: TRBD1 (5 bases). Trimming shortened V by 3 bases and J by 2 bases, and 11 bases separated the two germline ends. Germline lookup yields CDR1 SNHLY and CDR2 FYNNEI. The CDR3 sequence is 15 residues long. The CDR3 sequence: CASSEGLRGNQPQHF. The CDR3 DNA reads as TGTGCCAGCAGTGAGGGACTGCGGGGCAATCAGCCCCAGCATTTT.

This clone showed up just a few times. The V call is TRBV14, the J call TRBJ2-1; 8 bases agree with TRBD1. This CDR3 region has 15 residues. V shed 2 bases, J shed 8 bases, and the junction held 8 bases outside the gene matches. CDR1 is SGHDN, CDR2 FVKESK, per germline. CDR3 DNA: TGTGCCAGCAGCCAAAGGCAGGGGGCGACCGATGAGCAGTTCTTC. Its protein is CASSQRQGATDEQFF.

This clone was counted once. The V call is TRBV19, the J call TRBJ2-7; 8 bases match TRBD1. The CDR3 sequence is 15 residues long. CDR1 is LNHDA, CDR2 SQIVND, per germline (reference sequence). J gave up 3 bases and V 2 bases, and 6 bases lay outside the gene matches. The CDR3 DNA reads TGTGCCAGTAGTATAAGAAGCGGACAGGGCTACGAGCAGTACTTC. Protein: CASSIRSGQGYEQYF.

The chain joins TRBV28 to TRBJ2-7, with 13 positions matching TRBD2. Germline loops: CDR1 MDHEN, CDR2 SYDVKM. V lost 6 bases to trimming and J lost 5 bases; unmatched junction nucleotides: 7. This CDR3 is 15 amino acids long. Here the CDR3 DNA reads TGTGCCAGCAGCCCAAGGGGGACTAGCGGGAACGAGCAGTACTTC. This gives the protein CASSPRGTSGNEQYF.

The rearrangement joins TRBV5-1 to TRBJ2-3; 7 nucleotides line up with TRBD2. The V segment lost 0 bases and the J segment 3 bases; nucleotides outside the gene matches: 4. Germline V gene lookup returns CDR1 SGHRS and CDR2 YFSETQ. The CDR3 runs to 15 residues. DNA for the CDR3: TGCGCCAGCAGCTTGGGGGGGGGTTGGACAGATACGCAGTATTTT. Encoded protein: CASSLGGGWTDTQYF.

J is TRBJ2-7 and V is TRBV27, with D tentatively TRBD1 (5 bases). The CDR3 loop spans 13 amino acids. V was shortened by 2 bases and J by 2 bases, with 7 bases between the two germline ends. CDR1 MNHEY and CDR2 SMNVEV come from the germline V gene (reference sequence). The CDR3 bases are TGTGCCAGCAGTTTAAGACAGACCTACGAGCAGTACTTC. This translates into CASSLRQTYEQYF.

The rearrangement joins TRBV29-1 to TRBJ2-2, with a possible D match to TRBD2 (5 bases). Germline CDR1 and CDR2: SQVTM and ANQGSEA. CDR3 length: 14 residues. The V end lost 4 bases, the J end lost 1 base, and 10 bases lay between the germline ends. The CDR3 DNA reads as TGCAGCGTTGGGTTACGGGAGAACACCGGGGAGCTGTTTTTT. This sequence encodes CSVGLRENTGELFF.